This TCR beta chain was retrieved from a study of cytomegalovirus exposure and HLA in healthy donors. Across the study: Genetic ancestry analysis placed around four fifths of the 400 or so donors that were genotyped in the Caucasian-associated cluster.

Comment on this clone: The junction departs from the called germline gene at one end, perhaps through a read error.

The CDR3 length is 13 residues. Germline lookup yields CDR1 MNHEY and CDR2 SMNVEV (reference sequence). Researchers ran the PCR with 60 Vbeta and 13 Jbeta primers. Libraries were prepared by immunoSEQ multiplex PCR; TCRdb keeps only in-frame clonotypes and omits some of them. The sample lists under 200,000 clones; approximately 84% were seen once. The specimen sequenced was PBMCs. This chain joins TRBV27 and TRBJ2-7, with D hard to call. The sequence came from a boy aged 10-17 years in good health and CMV-seronegative. In DNA form, the CDR3 reads TGTGCCAGCAGTTTTGTTTCGGGTCCCGAGCCGTACTTC. Translating gives CASSFVSGPEPYF.